This T cell receptor beta chain was sequenced in a study of patients and donors after allogeneic stem cell transplantation. The trim removed 3 bases at V and 3 bases at J, leaving 6 bases unmatched. From germline, CDR1 is LNHDA and CDR2 SQIVND (reference sequence). The CDR3 spans 15 residues. TCRdb ran MiXCR on the RT-PCR reads and lists one entry per CDR3 protein. The sample lists roughly 230,000 distinct CDR3 sequences, 13% to 15% seen once, with around 10% in the top ten. This clonotype was obtained from a human donor who was either an allogeneic HSCT recipient or a stem cell or donor lymphocyte infusion donor (not recorded which). It is not recorded whose cells these are; they may come from a transplant donor. This chain joins TRBV19 and TRBJ2-5; 8 bases line up with TRBD1. The sequencing input was blood, either unsorted or a sorted T cell fraction (not recorded which). The CDR3 region is CASSIGGTGKETQYF. DNA of the CDR3: TGTGCCAGTAGTATTGGAGGGACAGGAAAAGAGACCCAGTACTTC.